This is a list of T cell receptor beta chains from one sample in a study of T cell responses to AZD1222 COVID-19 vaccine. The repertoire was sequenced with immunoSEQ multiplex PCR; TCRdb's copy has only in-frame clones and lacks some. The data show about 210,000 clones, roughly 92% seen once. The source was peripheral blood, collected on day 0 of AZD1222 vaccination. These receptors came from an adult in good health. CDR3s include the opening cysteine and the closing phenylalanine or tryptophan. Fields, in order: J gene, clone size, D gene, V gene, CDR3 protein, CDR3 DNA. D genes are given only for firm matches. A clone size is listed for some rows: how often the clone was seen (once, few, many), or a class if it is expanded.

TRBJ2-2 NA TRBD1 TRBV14 CASSQEGPRDRGHTGELFF TGTGCCAGCAGCCAAGAAGGCCCCAGGGACAGGGGCCACACCGGGGAGCTGTTTTTT
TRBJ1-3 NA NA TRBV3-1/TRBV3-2 CASSQGSGHSGNTIYF TGTGCCAGCAGCCAAGGGTCAGGTCACTCTGGAAACACCATATATTTT
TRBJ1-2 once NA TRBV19 CASREVNSYGYTF TGTGCCAGTAGGGAGGTGAATTCCTATGGCTACACCTTC
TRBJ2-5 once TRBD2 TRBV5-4 CAIKSAGGLKTQYF TGTGCCATAAAATCAGCGGGGGGCCTCAAGACCCAGTACTTC
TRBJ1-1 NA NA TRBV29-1 CSTYMGMYTEAFF TGCAGCACCTACATGGGGATGTACACTGAAGCTTTCTTT
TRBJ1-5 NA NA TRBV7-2 CASSPKYGGQPQHF TGTGCCAGCAGCCCGAAATACGGGGGTCAGCCCCAGCATTTT
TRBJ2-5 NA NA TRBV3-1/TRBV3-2 CASSQWGAGSQETQYF TGTGCCAGCAGCCAATGGGGCGCGGGGAGCCAAGAGACCCAGTACTTC
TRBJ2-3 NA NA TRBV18 CASSSSGGTTDTQYF TGTGCCAGCTCATCGTCCGGGGGCACCACAGATACGCAGTATTTT
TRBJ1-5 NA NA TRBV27 CASRDGENQPQHF TGTGCCAGCAGAGACGGAGAAAATCAGCCCCAGCATTTT
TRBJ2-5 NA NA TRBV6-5 CASSYSEAQETQYF TGTGCCAGCAGTTACTCGGAAGCCCAAGAGACCCAGTACTTC
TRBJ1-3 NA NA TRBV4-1 CASSQAFRASGNTIYF TGCGCCAGCAGCCAGGCCTTTCGGGCCTCTGGAAACACCATATATTTT
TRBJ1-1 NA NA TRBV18 CASSTGLNTEAFF TGTGCCAGCTCCACAGGTTTGAACACTGAAGCTTTCTTT
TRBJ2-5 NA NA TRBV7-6 CASSNWGEGARETQYF TGTGCCAGCAGCAATTGGGGGGAAGGGGCTAGAGAGACCCAGTACTTC
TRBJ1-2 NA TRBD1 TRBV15 CATSRGGQGDGYTF TGTGCCACCAGCAGAGGGGGACAGGGGGATGGCTACACCTTC
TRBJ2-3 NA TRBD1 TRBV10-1 CASSESRGQTDTQYF TGCGCCAGCAGTGAGTCGAGGGGGCAGACAGATACGCAGTATTTT
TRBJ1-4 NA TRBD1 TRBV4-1 CASSFRQGGEKLFF TGCGCCAGCAGCTTCCGACAGGGGGGTGAAAAACTGTTTTTT
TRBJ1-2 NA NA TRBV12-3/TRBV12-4 CATAAPHYGYTF TGTGCAACAGCCGCGCCCCACTATGGCTACACCTTC
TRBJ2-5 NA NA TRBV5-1 CASSLDSRQETQYF TGCGCCAGCAGCTTGGATAGCCGGCAAGAGACCCAGTACTTC
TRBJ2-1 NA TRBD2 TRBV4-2 CASSQTLRPIGLANSYNEQFF TGTGCCAGCAGCCAAACCCTAAGACCGATCGGACTAGCGAACTCCTACAATGAGCAGTTCTTC
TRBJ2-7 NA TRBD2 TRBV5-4 CASSYSSGESYEQYF TGTGCCAGCAGCTACTCTAGCGGGGAGTCCTACGAGCAGTACTTC
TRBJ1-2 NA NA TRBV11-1 CASSFGQGYGYTF TGTGCCAGCAGCTTTGGTCAGGGGTATGGCTACACCTTC
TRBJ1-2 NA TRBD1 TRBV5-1 CASSPGTGVNYGYTF TGCGCCAGCAGCCCGGGGACAGGCGTTAACTATGGCTACACCTTC
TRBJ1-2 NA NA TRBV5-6 CASILSGPPVNYGYTF TGTGCCAGCATCTTGAGCGGCCCACCCGTTAACTATGGCTACACCTTC
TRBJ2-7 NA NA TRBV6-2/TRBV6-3 CASSYSNVGLSLYEQYF TGTGCCAGCAGTTACTCGAATGTGGGCCTCTCCCTATACGAGCAGTACTTC
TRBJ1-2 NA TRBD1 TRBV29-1 CSVRQGERYGYTF TGCAGCGTTAGACAGGGAGAAAGATATGGCTACACCTTC
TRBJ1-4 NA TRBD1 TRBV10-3 CAIRGQGHEKLFF TGTGCCATCAGGGGACAGGGCCATGAAAAACTGTTTTTT
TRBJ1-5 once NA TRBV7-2 CASSFDSSNYQPQHF TGTGCCAGCAGCTTCGACAGCTCTAACTACCAGCCCCAGCATTTT
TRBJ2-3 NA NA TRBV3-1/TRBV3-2 CASSQDPGDTQYF TGTGCCAGCAGCCAAGACCCCGGAGATACGCAGTATTTT
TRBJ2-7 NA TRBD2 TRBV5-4 CASSGRGYASYEQYF TGTGCCAGCAGCGGGAGGGGTTATGCCTCCTACGAGCAGTACTTC
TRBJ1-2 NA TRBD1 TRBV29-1 CSATLQGIYTF TGCAGCGCGACTCTACAGGGGATCTACACCTTC
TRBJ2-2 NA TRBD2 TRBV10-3 CAISGTGTSGGSIESGELFF TGTGCCATCAGTGGCACCGGGACTAGCGGGGGGTCGATCGAGTCCGGGGAGCTGTTTTTT
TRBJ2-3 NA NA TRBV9 CASSVGRGQGGTQYF TGTGCCAGCAGCGTAGGGCGTGGGCAGGGGGGTACGCAGTATTTT
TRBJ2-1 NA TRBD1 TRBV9 CASRHGQGVSYNEQFF TGTGCCAGCAGACATGGACAGGGGGTATCCTACAATGAGCAGTTCTTC
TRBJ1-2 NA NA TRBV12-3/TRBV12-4 CASSVAGDYGYTF TGTGCCAGCAGTGTGGCAGGGGACTATGGCTACACCTTC
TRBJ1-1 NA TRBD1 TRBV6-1 CASSEGPGGADTEAFF TGTGCCAGCAGTGAAGGGCCAGGGGGCGCGGACACTGAAGCTTTCTTT
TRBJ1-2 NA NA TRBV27 CASSFGSNYGYTF TGTGCCAGCAGTTTCGGGTCTAACTATGGCTACACCTTC
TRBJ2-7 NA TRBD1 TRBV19 CASSLGQGAYEQYF TGTGCCAGTAGTCTGGGACAGGGGGCGTACGAGCAGTACTTC
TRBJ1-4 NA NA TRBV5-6 CASSLPGAGSNEKLFF TGTGCCAGCAGCTTGCCTGGGGCAGGGAGTAATGAAAAACTGTTTTTT
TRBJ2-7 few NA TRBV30 CAWSLQTAEQYF TGTGCCTGGAGTCTCCAAACGGCCGAGCAGTACTTC
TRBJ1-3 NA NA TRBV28 CASRASMKGNTIYF TGTGCCAGCAGAGCCTCCATGAAAGGAAACACCATATATTTT
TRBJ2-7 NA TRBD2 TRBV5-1 CASSLGEGIDEQYF TGCGCCAGCAGTCTCGGGGAGGGTATAGACGAGCAGTACTTC
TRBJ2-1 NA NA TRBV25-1 CATTGWGYNEQFF TGTGCCACGACGGGGTGGGGGTACAATGAGCAGTTCTTC
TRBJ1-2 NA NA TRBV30 CALYSAARYGYTF TGTGCCTTATACTCTGCGGCACGCTATGGCTACACCTTC
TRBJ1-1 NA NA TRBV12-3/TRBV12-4 CASSFSAEGGAFF TGTGCCAGCAGTTTTTCGGCCGAGGGAGGAGCTTTCTTT
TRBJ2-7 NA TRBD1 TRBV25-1 CASSGPRQGMFYEQYF TGTGCCAGCAGTGGACCAAGACAGGGGATGTTTTACGAGCAGTACTTC
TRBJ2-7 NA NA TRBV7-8 CASSPSQVQGYEQYF TGTGCCAGCAGTCCGAGCCAGGTACAGGGATACGAGCAGTACTTC
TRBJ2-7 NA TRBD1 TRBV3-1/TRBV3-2 CASSRDSAYEQYF TGTGCCAGCAGCCGGGACAGTGCCTACGAGCAGTACTTC
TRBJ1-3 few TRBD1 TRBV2 CASTGQGAGNTIYF TGTGCCAGCACGGGGCAGGGGGCAGGAAACACCATATATTTT
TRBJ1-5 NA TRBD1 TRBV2 CASSEGGQGGQPQHF TGTGCCAGCAGTGAAGGGGGACAGGGAGGTCAGCCCCAGCATTTT
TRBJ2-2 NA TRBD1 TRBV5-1 CASSATGQSGELFF TGCGCCAGCAGCGCCACGGGACAGTCCGGGGAGCTGTTTTTT
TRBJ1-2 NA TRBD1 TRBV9 CASSVGSPGQGSGYTF TGTGCCAGCAGCGTAGGCTCTCCGGGACAGGGTAGTGGCTACACCTTC
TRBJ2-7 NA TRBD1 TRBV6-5 CASSRPSTGIHEQYF TGTGCCAGCAGCCGACCCTCGACAGGGATCCACGAGCAGTACTTC
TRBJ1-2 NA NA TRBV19 CASSIGYSGLANYGYTF TGTGCCAGTAGTATCGGATACTCAGGGTTAGCCAACTATGGCTACACCTTC
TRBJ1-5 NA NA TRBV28 CASSFGVGNQPQHF TGTGCCAGCAGTTTCGGGGTCGGCAATCAGCCCCAGCATTTT
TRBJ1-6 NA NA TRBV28 CASSSLGNSPLHF TGTGCCAGCAGTTCGCTGGGCAATTCACCCCTCCACTTT
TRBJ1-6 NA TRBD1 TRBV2 CASITDRGNSPLHF TGTGCCAGCATTACGGACAGGGGGAATTCACCCCTCCACTTT
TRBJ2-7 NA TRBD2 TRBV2 CASAAGGATYEQYF TGTGCCAGCGCCGCGGGGGGCGCAACCTACGAGCAGTACTTC